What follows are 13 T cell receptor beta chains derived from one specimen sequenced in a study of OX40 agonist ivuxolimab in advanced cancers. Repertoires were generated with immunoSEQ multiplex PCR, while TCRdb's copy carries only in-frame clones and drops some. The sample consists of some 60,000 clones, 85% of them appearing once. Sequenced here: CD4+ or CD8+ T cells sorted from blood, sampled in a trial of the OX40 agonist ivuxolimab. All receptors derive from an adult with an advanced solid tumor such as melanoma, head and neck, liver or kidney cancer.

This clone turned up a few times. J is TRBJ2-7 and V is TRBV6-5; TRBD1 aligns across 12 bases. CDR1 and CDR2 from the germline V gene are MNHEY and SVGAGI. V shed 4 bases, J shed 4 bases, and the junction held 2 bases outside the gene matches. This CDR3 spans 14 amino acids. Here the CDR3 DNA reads TGTGCCAGCAGTTGGGGACAGGGGGCTTACGAGCAGTACTTC. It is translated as CASSWGQGAYEQYF.

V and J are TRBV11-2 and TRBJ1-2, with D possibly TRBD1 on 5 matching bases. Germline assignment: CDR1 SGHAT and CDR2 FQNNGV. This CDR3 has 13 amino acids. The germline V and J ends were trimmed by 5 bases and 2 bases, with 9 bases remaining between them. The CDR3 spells CASSRDGNYGYTF. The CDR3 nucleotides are TGTGCCAGCAGCAGGGACGGGAACTATGGCTACACCTTC.

The CDR3 reads CASSPRTLHYEQYF. The CDR3 region has the DNA TGTGCCAGTAGTCCACGGACACTCCACTACGAGCAGTACTTC. This chain links TRBV19 with TRBJ2-7; possible D gene TRBD1, 5 bases. The CDR3 has 14 residues. Germline loops: CDR1 LNHDA, CDR2 SQIVND (reference sequence). Trimming shortened V by 5 bases and J by 3 bases, and 14 bases separated the two germline ends.

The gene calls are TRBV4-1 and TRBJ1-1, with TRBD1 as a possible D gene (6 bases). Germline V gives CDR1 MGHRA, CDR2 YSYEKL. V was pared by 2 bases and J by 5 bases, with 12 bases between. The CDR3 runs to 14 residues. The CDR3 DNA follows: TGCGCCAGCAGCCAAAACAGGGATGGAACTGAAGCTTTCTTT. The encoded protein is CASSQNRDGTEAFF.

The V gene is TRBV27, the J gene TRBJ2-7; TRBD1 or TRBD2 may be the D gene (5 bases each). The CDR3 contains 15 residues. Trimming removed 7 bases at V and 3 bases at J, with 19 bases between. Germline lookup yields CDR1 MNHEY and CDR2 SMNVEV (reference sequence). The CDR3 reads CASNRGEGRGYEQYF. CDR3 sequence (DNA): TGTGCCAGCAATAGGGGAGAGGGCCGAGGCTACGAGCAGTACTTC.

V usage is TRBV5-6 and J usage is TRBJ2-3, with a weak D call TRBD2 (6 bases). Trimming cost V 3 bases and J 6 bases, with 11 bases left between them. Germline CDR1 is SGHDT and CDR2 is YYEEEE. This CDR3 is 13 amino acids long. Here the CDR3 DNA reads TGTGCCAGCAGCTCGACTGGGGGGGATACGCAGTATTTT. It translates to CASSSTGGDTQYF.

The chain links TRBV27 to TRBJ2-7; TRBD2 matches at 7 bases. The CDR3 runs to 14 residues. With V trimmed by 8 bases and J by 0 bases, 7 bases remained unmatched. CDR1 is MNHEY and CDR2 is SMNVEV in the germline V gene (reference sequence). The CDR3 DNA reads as TGTGCCAGCGGATCAGCGGGGAACTCCTACGAGCAGTACTTC. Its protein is CASGSAGNSYEQYF.

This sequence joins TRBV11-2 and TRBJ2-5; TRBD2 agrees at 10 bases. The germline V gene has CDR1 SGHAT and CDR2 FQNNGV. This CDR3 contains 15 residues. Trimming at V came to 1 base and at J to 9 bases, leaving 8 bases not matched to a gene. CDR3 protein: CASSLVASGGGAQYF. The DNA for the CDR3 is TGTGCCAGCAGCTTAGTCGCTAGCGGGGGCGGGGCCCAGTACTTC. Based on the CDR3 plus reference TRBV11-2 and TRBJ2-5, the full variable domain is EAGVAQSPRYKIIEKRQSVAFWCNPISGHATLYWYQQILGQGPKLLIQFQNNGVVDDSQLPKDRFSAERLKGVDSTLKIQPAKLEDSAVYLCASSLVASGGGAQYFGPGTRLLVL.

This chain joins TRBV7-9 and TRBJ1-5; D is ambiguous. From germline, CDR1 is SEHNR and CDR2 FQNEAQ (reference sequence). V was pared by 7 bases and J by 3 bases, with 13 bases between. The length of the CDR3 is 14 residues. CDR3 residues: CASTTSTVNQPQHF. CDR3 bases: TGTGCCAGCACCACTTCCACAGTCAATCAGCCCCAGCATTTT.

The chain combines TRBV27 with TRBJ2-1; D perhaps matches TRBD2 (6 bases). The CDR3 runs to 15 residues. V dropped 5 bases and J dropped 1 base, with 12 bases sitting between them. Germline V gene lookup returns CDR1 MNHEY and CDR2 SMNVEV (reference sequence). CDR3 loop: CASSKEGRSYNEQFF. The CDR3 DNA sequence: TGTGCCAGCAGTAAGGAAGGGAGGTCCTACAATGAGCAGTTCTTC.

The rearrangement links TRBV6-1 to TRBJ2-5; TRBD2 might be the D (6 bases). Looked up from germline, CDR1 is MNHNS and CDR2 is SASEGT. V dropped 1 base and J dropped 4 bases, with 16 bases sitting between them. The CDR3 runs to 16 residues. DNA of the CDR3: TGTGCCAGCAGTGAAGGGGGGGTCGGCGTTCGAGAGACCCAGTACTTC. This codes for CASSEGGVGVRETQYF.

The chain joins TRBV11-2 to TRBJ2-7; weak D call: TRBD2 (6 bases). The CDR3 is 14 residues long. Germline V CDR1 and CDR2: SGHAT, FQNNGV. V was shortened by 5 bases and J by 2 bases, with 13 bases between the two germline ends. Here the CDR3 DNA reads TGTGCCAGCAGCCCCGGGGGATCAACCTACGAGCAGTACTTC. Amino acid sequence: CASSPGGSTYEQYF.

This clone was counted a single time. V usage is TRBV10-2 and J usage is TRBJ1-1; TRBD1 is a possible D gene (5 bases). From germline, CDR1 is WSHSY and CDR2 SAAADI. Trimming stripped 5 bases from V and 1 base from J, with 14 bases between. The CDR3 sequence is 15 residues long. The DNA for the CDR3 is TGCGCCAGCAGTTGGGGTCCAGGGAGGAACACTGAAGCTTTCTTT. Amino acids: CASSWGPGRNTEAFF.